This T cell receptor (beta chain) was captured in a study of CD4 T cells in relation to SARS-CoV-2 and coronaviruses. The wider study: TCR beta CDR3s were sequenced after approximately 9-day antigen culture of PBMCs. No peptide or an HIV-1 Nef peptide pool served as negative control.

Study-level results: Samples before the pandemic and after infection were not matched within any donor.

About this clone itself: The antigen remains unidentified.

Generated by immunoSEQ multiplex PCR, the TCRdb table keeps only in-frame clones and is missing some. The sample carries more than 25,000 clones, around 84% recorded once. Before the COVID-19 pandemic, during about 2011-2019, CD4+ T cells were taken from unexposed donors. After about ten days of culture, CD4+ T cells were isolated. Testing used SARS-CoV-2 S/N and four cold-coronavirus spikes on unexposed-donor CD4+ T cells, cells permitting. This TCR was sampled from a human donor in good health. Sequencing was performed on CD4+ T cells from PBMCs, cultured in vitro.

CDR3 amino acids: CASSQGGGPGQPQHF. The CDR3 region has the DNA TGTGCCAGCAGCCAAGGGGGGGGGCCGGGGCAGCCCCAGCATTTT. V gene TRBV3-1 (or the pseudogene TRBV3-2) combines with J gene TRBJ1-5; tentative D call: TRBD1 (6 bases). The CDR3 covers 15 residues. Trimming shortened V by 1 base and J by 7 bases, and 14 bases separated the two germline ends. Germline loops: CDR1 LGHDT, CDR2 YNNKEL (reference sequence).